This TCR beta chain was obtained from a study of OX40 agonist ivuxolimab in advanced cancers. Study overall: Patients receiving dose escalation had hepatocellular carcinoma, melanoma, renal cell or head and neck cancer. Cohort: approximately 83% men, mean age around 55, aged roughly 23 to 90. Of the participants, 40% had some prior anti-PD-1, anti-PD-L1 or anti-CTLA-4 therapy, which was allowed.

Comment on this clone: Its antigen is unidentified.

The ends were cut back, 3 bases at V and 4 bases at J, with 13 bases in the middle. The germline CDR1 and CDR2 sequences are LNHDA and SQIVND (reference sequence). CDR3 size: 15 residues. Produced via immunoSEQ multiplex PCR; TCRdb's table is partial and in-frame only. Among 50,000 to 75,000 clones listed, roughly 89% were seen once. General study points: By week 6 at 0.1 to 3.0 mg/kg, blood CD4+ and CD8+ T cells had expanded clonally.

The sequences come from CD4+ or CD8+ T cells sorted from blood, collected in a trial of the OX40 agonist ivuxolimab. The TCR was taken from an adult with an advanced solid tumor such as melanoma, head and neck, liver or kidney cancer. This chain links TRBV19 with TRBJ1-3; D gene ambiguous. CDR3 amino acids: CASSITQALGNTIYF. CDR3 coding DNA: TGTGCCAGTAGTATTACCCAGGCTCTGGGAAACACCATATATTTT.